What follows describes a single T cell receptor beta chain. The sample comes from a study of blood T cell repertoires in COVID-19. Study summary: Whether acute or convalescent, the COVID-19 samples came from the United States, Italy and Spain. The analysed material was cDNA or gDNA that came from T cells, B-cell-depleted T cells, or PBMCs.

The V end was cut by 6 bases, the J end by 3 bases, with 11 bases between. This CDR3 is built from 13 residues. In germline, CDR1 is MNHEY, CDR2 SVGAGI. In the original analysis: Amplifying reference gene primers gave estimates of nucleated cell counts. The data were produced by immunoSEQ multiplex PCR, yet TCRdb's version contains in-frame clones alone and is incomplete. V, J and clone size reflect that table, while D and trimming were determined from the DNA. Of over 90,000 clones in the sample, 70% to 90% were seen once. This TCR derives from a man in his fifties with active COVID-19. The sample consisted of peripheral blood. The V gene is TRBV6-5, the J gene TRBJ1-1; perhaps TRBD1 as D (5 bases). CDR3 bases: TGTGCCAGCAGGTGGGGCAGGGACACTGAAGCTTTCTTT. Residues: CASRWGRDTEAFF.